This TCR beta chain was sequenced for a study of blood T cells in healthy people across ages. Looked up from germline, CDR1 is SGHRS and CDR2 is YFSETQ. This CDR3 comprises 16 residues. V shed 2 bases and J shed 2 bases, with 16 bases lying between them. Combining a sample-barcoded 5' primer with a J-beta primer mix, a second PCR ran for roughly 7 to 11 cycles. TCRdb re-analysed the 5' RACE reads in MiXCR, keeping a single row per CDR3 protein. The sample contains some 1.4 million distinct CDR3 sequences, approximately 38% of which appear only once. This sequence was found in a woman aged 18-29 years in good health. Sequencing was performed on blood. The chain carries TRBV5-1 and TRBJ1-2; unclear D gene. DNA for the CDR3: TGCGCCAGCAGCTTTCGTCGTATAGGCGGGAACTATGGCTACACCTTC. Translating it yields CASSFRRIGGNYGYTF. The variable domain in full, with the rest retrieved from reference TRBV5-1 and TRBJ1-2, is KAGVTQTPRYLIKTRGQQVTLSCSPISGHRSVSWYQQTPGQGLQFLFEYFSETQRNKGNFPGRFSGRQFSNSRSEMNVSTLELGDSALYLCASSFRRIGGNYGYTFGSGTRLTVV.